The 21 T cell receptor beta chains below all came from one sample that was sequenced in a study of siplizumab effects on memory and regulatory T cells. Here immunoSEQ multiplex PCR was the method, and the copy in TCRdb shows in-frame clones only, minus some. The sample yields roughly 100,000 clones, approximately 93% seen once. Material for sequencing was Tregs sorted from blood. Receptors originate from a human donor in good health.

This clone was observed a few times. The chain uses TRBV2 and TRBJ1-5, with D unclear. The V gene lost 3 bases and the J gene lost 1 base, with 4 bases spanning the gap. Germline V gene sequence: CDR1 SNHLY, CDR2 FYNNEI. The CDR3 extends over 13 amino acids. Here the CDR3 reads CASSDRSNQPQHF. CDR3 DNA sequence: TGTGCCAGCAGTGACAGGAGCAATCAGCCCCAGCATTTT.

The chain is built from TRBV12-5 and TRBJ2-3; D remains unclear. The germline V and J ends were trimmed by 2 bases and 1 base, with 7 bases remaining between them. Germline-derived CDR1 and CDR2 are LGHNT and FRNRAP. The CDR3 spans 14 residues. The CDR3 DNA follows: TGTGCTAGTGGTTTGACTGGGCGCACAGATACGCAGTATTTT. Its translation is CASGLTGRTDTQYF.

The chain employs TRBV5-6 and TRBJ2-2; a weak D match, TRBD1 (5 bases). The CDR3 sequence is 16 residues long. Germline CDR1 SGHDT, CDR2 YYEEEE. V was trimmed by 2 bases and J by 4 bases, leaving 15 bases between them. This CDR3 reads CASSFSGLRGTGELFF. CDR3 coding DNA: TGTGCCAGCAGCTTCTCCGGCCTAAGGGGCACCGGGGAGCTGTTTTTT.

The DNA of the CDR3 is TGCGCCAGCAGCCGAGGGGGCACTGAAGCTTTCTTT. This encodes CASSRGGTEAFF. The V call is TRBV5-1, the J call TRBJ1-1; a possible D gene is TRBD1 (6 bases). Trimming took off 4 bases at V and 4 bases at J, with 8 bases between the two ends. This CDR3 is built from 12 residues. The germline CDR1 and CDR2 sequences are SGHRS and YFSETQ.

J is TRBJ2-7 and V is TRBV10-3; D remains unclear. CDR1 and CDR2 (germline): ENHRY, SYGVKD. The length of the CDR3 is 13 residues. V was cut by 5 bases and J by 0 bases, with 8 bases left in between. CDR3 nucleotide sequence: TGTGCCATCAGTCGGACGGCCTCCTACGAGCAGTACTTC. It codes for CAISRTASYEQYF.

This chain connects TRBV27 to TRBJ1-5; a possible D gene is TRBD1 (6 bases). Germline V gene sequence: CDR1 MNHEY, CDR2 SMNVEV (reference sequence). The CDR3 contains 15 residues. Trimming cost V 6 bases and J 3 bases, with 15 bases left between them. CDR3: CASRLRGALNQPQHF. The CDR3 DNA follows: TGTGCCAGCAGACTTAGGGGGGCGCTCAATCAGCCCCAGCATTTT.

The chain couples TRBV4-1 to TRBJ1-5, with D possibly matching TRBD1 (5 bases). The germline gives CDR1 MGHRA, CDR2 YSYEKL. V lost 8 bases, J lost 2 bases, and 13 bases lay in between. CDR3 length: 14 amino acids. As DNA, the CDR3 is TGCGCCAGCGGGGACGGTCGGGGCAATCAGCCCCAGCATTTT. Its protein product is CASGDGRGNQPQHF.

The chain recombines TRBV2 with TRBJ2-5; the D is unclear. Looked up from germline, CDR1 is SNHLY and CDR2 is FYNNEI. CDR3 length: 13 amino acids. V was trimmed by 6 bases and J by 1 base, leaving 9 bases between them. The CDR3 protein is CASRPDPQETQYF. The CDR3 DNA sequence: TGTGCCAGCAGGCCAGATCCCCAAGAGACCCAGTACTTC.

Comments on this clone: The conserved final phenylalanine or tryptophan is absent from the CDR3, which likely points to a read error. This rearrangement joins TRBV6-1 to TRBJ1-2; D may be TRBD1 (5 bases). Per germline, CDR1 MNHNS and CDR2 SASEGT. The V and J ends lost 5 bases and 7 bases respectively, with 17 bases between them. There are 14 residues in the CDR3. The DNA of the CDR3 is TGTGCCAGCAGTATCTCACAGGATACGTCTGGCTACACCCTC. It codes for CASSISQDTSGYTL.

The chain combines TRBV15 with TRBJ2-2; D uncertain. The V end was cut by 0 bases, the J end by 4 bases, with 9 bases between. The germline V gene encodes CDR1 LNHNV and CDR2 YYDKDF (reference sequence). The CDR3 length is 15 residues. Here the CDR3 reads CATSRERLGTGELFF. Written as DNA, the CDR3 is TGTGCCACCAGCAGAGAACGTCTGGGCACCGGGGAGCTGTTTTTT.

The chain uses TRBV10-1 and TRBJ1-1, with a possible D match to TRBD1 (5 bases). In germline, CDR1 is WNHNN, CDR2 SYGVQD (reference sequence). V was clipped by 5 bases and J by 10 bases, with 17 bases between them. The length of the CDR3 is 13 residues. The CDR3: CASSTGTGGSAFF. The CDR3 DNA reads TGCGCCAGCAGTACCGGGACTGGCGGTTCAGCTTTCTTT.

The rearrangement joins TRBV10-3 to TRBJ2-7; D unresolved. From germline, CDR1 is ENHRY and CDR2 SYGVKD. The CDR3 totals 12 residues. V was pared by 10 bases and J by 6 bases, with 16 bases between. In DNA, the CDR3 is TGTGCCACCCGACCCCGGCCAAGCGAGCAGTACTTC. This translates into CATRPRPSEQYF.

This CDR3 reads CASSWFSRTGTEQYF. As DNA, the CDR3 is TGTGCCAGCAGCTGGTTCTCTCGGACGGGAACCGAGCAGTACTTC. The chain recombines TRBV5-6 with TRBJ2-7; perhaps TRBD2 as D (5 bases). The V gene's germline CDR1 is SGHDT and CDR2 YYEEEE. Trimming removed 3 bases at V and 6 bases at J, with 19 bases between. The CDR3 runs 15 residues.

Only a few counts were recorded for this clone. This rearrangement joins TRBV30 to TRBJ1-1; 7 nucleotides align to TRBD1. Unmatched junction bases numbered 9, after V lost 2 bases and J lost 0 bases. CDR1 and CDR2 (germline): GTSNPN, SVGIG (reference sequence). The CDR3 has 16 residues. For the CDR3, the DNA is TGTGCCTGGAGTTTGAACAGGGGCCGTATGAACACTGAAGCTTTCTTT. Its translation is CAWSLNRGRMNTEAFF.

The gene calls are TRBV5-6 and TRBJ1-6, with D uncertain. In germline, CDR1 is SGHDT, CDR2 YYEEEE. The CDR3 has 12 amino acids. Trimming left V 4 bases short and J 7 bases short, with 6 bases between. The CDR3 region has the DNA TGTGCCAGCAGCCGACGAAATTCACCCCTCCACTTT. This gives the protein CASSRRNSPLHF.

Written as DNA, the CDR3 is TGTGCCAGCAGTGTGGCCCACGAGCAGTACTTC. Residues: CASSVAHEQYF. This chain uses TRBV25-1 with TRBJ2-7; no clear D gene. Per germline, CDR1 MGHDK and CDR2 SYGVNS. Trimming pared 4 bases from V and 5 bases from J, leaving 6 bases between. The CDR3 has 11 amino acids.

CDR3 amino acids: CASIRTGGASPYEQYF. CDR3 nucleotides: TGTGCCAGCATTAGGACAGGGGGCGCCTCCCCCTACGAGCAGTACTTC. The gene calls are TRBV6-6 and TRBJ2-7; the match to TRBD1 covers 11 bases. The CDR3 has 16 residues. J lost 2 bases, V lost 7 bases, and 10 bases had no gene match. Germline values: CDR1 MNHNY, CDR2 SVGAGI (reference sequence).

The chain joins TRBV4-1 to TRBJ2-7, with D possibly being TRBD2 (6 bases). V gave up 1 base and J gave up 6 bases, with 16 bases separating them. Germline CDR1 and CDR2: MGHRA and YSYEKL. This CDR3 has 15 residues. CDR3 DNA sequence: TGCGCCAGCAGCCAAGTACGGCTAGCGTCGGGCGAGCAGTACTTC. This sequence encodes CASSQVRLASGEQYF.

V and J are TRBV29-1 and TRBJ2-1; TRBD2 is a possible D gene (6 bases). Germline V CDR1 and CDR2: SQVTM, ANQGSEA. V shed 7 bases and J shed 6 bases, with 19 bases lying between them. The CDR3 runs 14 residues. Written as DNA, the CDR3 is TGCAGCGCGACGGGACTCCGTACATTCAATGAGCAGTTCTTC. As protein: CSATGLRTFNEQFF.

A word on this clone: The junction does not match germline at one end; this may be a read error. The chain is built from TRBV30 and TRBJ1-2; D gene uncertain. CDR3 length equals 10 residues. Germline V CDR1 and CDR2: GTSNPN, SVGIG (reference sequence). This chain's CDR3 is CAWSETVHFF. DNA of the CDR3: TGTGCCTGGAGTGAAACAGTACATTTTTTC.

The CDR3 loop is CASRYGGNTGELFF. The DNA of the CDR3 is TGTGCCAGCAGGTACGGCGGGAACACCGGGGAGCTGTTTTTT. V gene TRBV7-9 combines with J gene TRBJ2-2; D gene uncertain. The CDR3 consists of 14 residues. Germline V gene sequence: CDR1 SEHNR, CDR2 FQNEAQ (reference sequence). Trimming cost V 6 bases and J 1 base, with 9 bases left between them.